This TCR beta chain was recovered during a study of PD-L1 blockade in urothelial cancer. Study-wide background: It was at 3 weeks (second dose) and 6 weeks after treatment start that blood was analyzed.

Time point reported: peripheral blood 6 weeks after treatment start. The study's findings and limits: Expansion of tumor-associated blood clones at 3 weeks was greater in durable-benefit patients.

Sequencing was performed with immunoSEQ multiplex PCR; in TCRdb, only in-frame clones are kept and a portion is missing. The sample has 29,000 or so clones; under 90% are singletons. V dropped 5 bases and J dropped 6 bases, with 14 bases sitting between them. Germline CDR1 and CDR2: SEHNR and FQNEAQ (reference sequence). The CDR3 has 15 residues. With respect to this clone: Antigen: not known. The sample has other DNA sequences that encode this CDR3 too.

This chain connects TRBV7-9 to TRBJ1-6, with unresolved D. This clonotype was obtained from a man between 65 and 85 years old with urothelial cancer. The source was PBMCs, collected around atezolizumab (anti-PD-L1) treatment. DNA for the CDR3: TGTGCCAGCAGCCTAGAGGCGGCGGGTAATTCACCCCTCCACTTT. Translation: CASSLEAAGNSPLHF.